The following is a TCR beta chain sequence with its context. The antigen remains unidentified. This sample is drawn from a study of graft-versus-host responses after intestinal transplantation. General study findings and limits: GvH clones occurred in recipient marrow; some first appeared in ileum or blood.

Germline values: CDR1 PRHDT, CDR2 FYEKMQ (reference sequence). The CDR3 covers 14 residues. Deletions cut 5 bases from V and 9 bases from J, with 20 bases between. The data were produced by immunoSEQ multiplex PCR, yet TCRdb's version contains in-frame clones alone and is incomplete. The sample has fewer than 25,000 clones, roughly 79% seen once; the top ten hold 3% to 3.5%. Graft-derived tissue was subjected to processing to liberate intraepithelial and lamina propria lymphocytes. This chain uses TRBV13 with TRBJ2-7; D might be TRBD2 (6 bases). Specimen: ileum tissue, collected 12 days after intestinal transplant. The receptor's source is a human patient who received an intestinal transplant, so some T cells may come from the graft donor. The CDR3, as DNA: TGTGCCAGCAGCGCCTCGGGGGACCCCCCGGGGCAGTACTTC. This sequence encodes CASSASGDPPGQYF.